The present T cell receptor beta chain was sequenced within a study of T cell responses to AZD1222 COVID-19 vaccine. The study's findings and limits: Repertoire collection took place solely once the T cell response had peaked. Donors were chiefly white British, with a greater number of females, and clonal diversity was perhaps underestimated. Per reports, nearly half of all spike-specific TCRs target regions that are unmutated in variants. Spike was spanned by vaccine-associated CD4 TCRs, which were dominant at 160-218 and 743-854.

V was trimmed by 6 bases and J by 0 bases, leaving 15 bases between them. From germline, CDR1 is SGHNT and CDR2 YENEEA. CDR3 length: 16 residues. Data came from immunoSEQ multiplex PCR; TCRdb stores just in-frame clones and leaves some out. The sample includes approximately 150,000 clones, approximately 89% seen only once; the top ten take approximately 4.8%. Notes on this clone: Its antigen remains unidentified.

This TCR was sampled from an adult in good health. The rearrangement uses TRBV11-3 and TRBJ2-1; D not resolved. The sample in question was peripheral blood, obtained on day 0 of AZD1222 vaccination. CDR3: CASSPRLVSSYNEQFF. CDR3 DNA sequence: TGTGCCAGCAGTCCACGACTGGTTAGCTCCTACAATGAGCAGTTCTTC.